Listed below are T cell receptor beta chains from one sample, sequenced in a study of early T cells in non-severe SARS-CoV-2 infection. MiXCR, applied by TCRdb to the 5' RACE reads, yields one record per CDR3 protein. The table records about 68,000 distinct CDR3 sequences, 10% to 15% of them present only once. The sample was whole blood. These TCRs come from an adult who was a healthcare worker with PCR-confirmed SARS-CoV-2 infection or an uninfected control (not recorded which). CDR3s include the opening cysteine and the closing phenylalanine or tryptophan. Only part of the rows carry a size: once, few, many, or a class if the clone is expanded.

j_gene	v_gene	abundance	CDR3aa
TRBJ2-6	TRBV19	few	CASTPAGRVFSGANVLTF
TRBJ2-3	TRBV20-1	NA	CSARPTDTQYF
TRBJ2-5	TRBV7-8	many	CASSPGLAGGRGETQYF
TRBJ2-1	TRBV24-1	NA	CATSPAGQNNEQFF
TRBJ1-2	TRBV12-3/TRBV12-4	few	CASWRNGYTF
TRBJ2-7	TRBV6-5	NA	CASSTGLFTYEQYF
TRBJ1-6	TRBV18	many	CASSLTTGGWNSPLHF
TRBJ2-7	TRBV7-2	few	CASSTQGSSYEQYF
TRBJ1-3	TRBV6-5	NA	CASSYSGRADTIYF
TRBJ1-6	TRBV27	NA	CASSLQSYNSPLHF
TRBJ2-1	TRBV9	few	CASSSPMAGVNEQFF
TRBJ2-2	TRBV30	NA	CAWRLAGADTGELFF
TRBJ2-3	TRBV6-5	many	CASCLRASTDTQYF
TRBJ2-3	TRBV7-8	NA	CASSPRLVTDTQYF
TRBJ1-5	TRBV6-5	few	CASSYQEHQPQHF
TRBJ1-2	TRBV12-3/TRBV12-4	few	CASRQGDGYTF
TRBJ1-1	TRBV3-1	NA	CVSSQGGGRRAFF
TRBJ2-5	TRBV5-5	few	CASSLLGNQETQYF
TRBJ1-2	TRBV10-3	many	CAISDPPNYGYTF
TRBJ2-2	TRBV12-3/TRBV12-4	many	CASSFIQTGNTGELFF
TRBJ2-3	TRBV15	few	CATSTRISTDTQYF
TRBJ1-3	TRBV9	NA	CASSAPRGGGNTIYF
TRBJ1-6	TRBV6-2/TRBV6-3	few	CASRVPGQFYSPLHF
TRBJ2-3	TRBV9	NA	CASSVAPDSWADTQYF
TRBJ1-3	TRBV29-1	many	CSVLTGTGNTIYF
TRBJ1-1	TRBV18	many	CASSPRTGGVTEAFF
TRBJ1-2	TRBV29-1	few	CSVGSGLRYTF
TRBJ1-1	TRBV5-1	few	CASSLERGNTEAFF
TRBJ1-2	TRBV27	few	CASSREGGHGYTF
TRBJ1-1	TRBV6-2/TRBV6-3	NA	CASSYGLLPAFF
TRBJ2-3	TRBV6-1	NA	CASTLSTDTQYF
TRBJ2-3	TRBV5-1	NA	CASGPGQGDDTQYF
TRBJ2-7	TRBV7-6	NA	CASSPGADSSYEQYF
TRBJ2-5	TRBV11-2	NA	CASSSGMISGVQETQYF
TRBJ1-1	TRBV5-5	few	CASSLAEGVLTTEAFF
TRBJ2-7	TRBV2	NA	CASSERLHGSYEQYF
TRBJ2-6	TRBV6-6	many	CASSYVGSGANVLTF
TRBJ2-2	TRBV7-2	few	CASSRSGNTGELFF
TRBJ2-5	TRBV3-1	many	CASNPGLVQETQYF
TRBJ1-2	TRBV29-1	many	CSVEVFGRSYGYTF